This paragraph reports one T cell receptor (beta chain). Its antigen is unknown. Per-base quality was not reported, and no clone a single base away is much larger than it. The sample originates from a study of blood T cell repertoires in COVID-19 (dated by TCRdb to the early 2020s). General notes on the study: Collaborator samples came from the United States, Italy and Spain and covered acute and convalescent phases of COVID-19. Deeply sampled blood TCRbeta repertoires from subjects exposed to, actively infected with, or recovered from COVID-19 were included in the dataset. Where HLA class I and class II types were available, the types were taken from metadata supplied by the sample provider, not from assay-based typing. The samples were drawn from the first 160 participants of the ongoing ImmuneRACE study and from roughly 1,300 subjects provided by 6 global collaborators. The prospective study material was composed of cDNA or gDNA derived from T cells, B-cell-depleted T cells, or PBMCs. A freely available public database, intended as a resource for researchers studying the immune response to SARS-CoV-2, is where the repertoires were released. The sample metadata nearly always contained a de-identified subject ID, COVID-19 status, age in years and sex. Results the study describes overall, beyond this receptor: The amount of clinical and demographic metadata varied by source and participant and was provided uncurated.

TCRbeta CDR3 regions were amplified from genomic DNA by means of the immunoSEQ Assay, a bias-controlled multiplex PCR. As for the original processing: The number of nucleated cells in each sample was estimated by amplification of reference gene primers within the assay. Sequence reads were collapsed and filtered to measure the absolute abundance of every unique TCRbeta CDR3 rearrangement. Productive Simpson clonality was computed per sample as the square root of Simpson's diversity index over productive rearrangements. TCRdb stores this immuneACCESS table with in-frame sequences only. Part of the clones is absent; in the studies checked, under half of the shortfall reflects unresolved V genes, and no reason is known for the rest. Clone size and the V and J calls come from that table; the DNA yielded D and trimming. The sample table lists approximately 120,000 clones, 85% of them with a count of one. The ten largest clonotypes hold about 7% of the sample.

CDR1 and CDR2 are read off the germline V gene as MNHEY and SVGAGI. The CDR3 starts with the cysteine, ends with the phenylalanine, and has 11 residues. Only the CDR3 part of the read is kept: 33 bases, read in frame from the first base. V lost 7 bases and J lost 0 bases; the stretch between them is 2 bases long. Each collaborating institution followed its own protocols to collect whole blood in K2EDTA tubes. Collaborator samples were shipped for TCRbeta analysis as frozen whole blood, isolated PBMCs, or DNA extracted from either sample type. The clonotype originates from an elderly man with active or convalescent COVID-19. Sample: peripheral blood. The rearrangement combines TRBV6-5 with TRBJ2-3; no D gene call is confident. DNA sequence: TGTGCCAGCACAAGCACAGATACGCAGTATTTT. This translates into CASTSTDTQYF.